The 30 T cell receptor beta chains below were found in one sample sequenced in a study of low-dose radiotherapy and immunotherapy resistance in tumors. Alpha- and beta-chain coverage of first-strand cDNA came from TRAV- and TRBV-specific primers. The PCR that amplified TCRs ran for 15 to 25 cycles, relying on a constant-region primer and a V-primer adapter. TCRdb re-called the reads with MiXCR, one entry per CDR3 protein. Seen here are under 15,000 distinct CDR3 sequences, 76% observed once, and the top ten hold around 3.6%. The receptors originated from a human donor with advanced metastatic prostate, ovarian, gallbladder or colorectal cancer (not recorded which). This table probably holds off-target reads from a library built for another chain.

This clonotype was detected once. The V and J genes are TRBV5-6 and TRBJ2-7; tentative D call: TRBD1 (5 bases). V was cut by 0 bases and J by 1 base, with 11 bases left in between. This CDR3 is 15 amino acids long. Germline V lookup: CDR1 SGHDT, CDR2 YYEEEE. The CDR3 reads CASSLGVTGSYEQYF. The DNA for the CDR3 is TGTGCCAGCAGCTTGGGAGTCACAGGATCCTACGAGCAGTACTTC.

The table lists this clonotype with a few counts. The V gene is TRBV6-2 or TRBV6-3, the J gene TRBJ2-2, with D maybe TRBD2 (6 bases). V was cut by 4 bases and J by 5 bases, with 14 bases left in between. CDR1 is MNHEY, CDR2 SVGEGT, per germline. CDR3 length: 15 residues. The CDR3 protein is CASSSPTSWTGELFF. For the CDR3, the DNA is TGTGCCAGCAGTTCGCCGACTAGTTGGACCGGGGAGCTGTTTTTT.

This chain joins TRBV4-1 and TRBJ2-7; TRBD2 aligns across 7 bases. The V gene end was trimmed by 0 bases and the J gene end by 5 bases; junction bases not matched to a gene: 7. Germline lookup yields CDR1 MGHRA and CDR2 YSYEKL. This CDR3 has 15 amino acids. The CDR3 DNA sequence: TGCGCCAGCAGCCAAGATTCCGGGAGGCAGAACGAGCAGTACTTC. It translates to CASSQDSGRQNEQYF.

The chain is built from TRBV9 and TRBJ2-2; D call uncertain. The CDR3 loop spans 13 amino acids. The V gene's germline CDR1 is SGDLS and CDR2 YYNGEE. V was trimmed by 0 bases and J by 4 bases, leaving 4 bases between them. CDR3 loop: CASSVASTGELFF. CDR3 in DNA: TGTGCCAGCAGCGTAGCAAGCACCGGGGAGCTGTTTTTT.

DNA of the CDR3: TGTGCCAGCAGCCCCGGTATGGACAATGAGCAGTTCTTC. Protein product: CASSPGMDNEQFF. This chain connects TRBV7-9 to TRBJ2-1; D not certain. V was pared by 5 bases and J by 5 bases, with 10 bases between. Germline V gene lookup returns CDR1 SEHNR and CDR2 FQNEAQ (reference sequence). There are 13 residues in the CDR3.

The chain recombines TRBV2 with TRBJ2-4; 9 bases are shared with TRBD1. The CDR3 contains 13 residues. The J segment lost 10 bases and the V segment lost 3 bases, leaving 4 bases of the junction unmatched. CDR1 and CDR2 (germline): SNHLY, FYNNEI. The CDR3, as DNA: TGTGCCAGCAGTGAGGACAGGGGTAGTATTCAGTACTTC. Its translation is CASSEDRGSIQYF. The full variable domain, its missing parts supplied by reference TRBV2 and TRBJ2-4, is EPEVTQTPSHQVTQMGQEVILRCVPISNHLYFYWYRQILGQKVEFLVSFYNNEISEKSEIFDDQFSVERPDGSNFTLKIRSTKLEDSAMYFCASSEDRGSIQYFGAGTRLSVL.

The chain is built from TRBV7-2 and TRBJ1-3; no clear D gene. The CDR3 is 15 residues long. V lost 6 bases and J lost 2, with 14 bases in between. Germline V lookup: CDR1 SGHTA, CDR2 FQGNSA. This chain's CDR3 is CASSYYPGPGNTIYF. For the CDR3, the DNA is TGTGCCAGCAGTTACTATCCGGGTCCTGGAAACACCATATATTTT.

In its sample, this clonotype was seen a few times. The chain recombines TRBV5-6 with TRBJ2-7, with D perhaps being TRBD1 or TRBD2 (6 bases each). The CDR3 is 15 amino acids. Trimming stripped 4 bases from V and 3 bases from J, with 17 bases between. From germline, CDR1 is SGHDT and CDR2 YYEEEE. CDR3 DNA sequence: TGTGCCAGCAGCCGGAGGGGGAACTATAACTACGAGCAGTACTTC. Translation: CASSRRGNYNYEQYF. The variable domain in full, completed from reference TRBV5-6 and TRBJ2-7, reads DAGVTQSPTHLIKTRGQQVTLRCSPKSGHDTVSWYQQALGQGPQFIFQYYEEEERQRGNFPDRFSGHQFPNYSSELNVNALLLGDSALYLCASSRRGNYNYEQYFGPGTRLTVT.

The CDR3 nucleotides are TGTGCCAGCAGCCGGGGACAGGGGGCGTCCCTAAATACAGATACGCAGTATTTT. Its translation: CASSRGQGASLNTDTQYF. This chain links TRBV21-1 with TRBJ2-3; the D call TRBD1 from the table was never checked on the DNA. TRBV21-1 is an annotated pseudogene. The CDR3 contains 18 residues.

This chain links TRBV5-6 with TRBJ1-2; the D is unclear. The V end lost 4 bases, the J end lost 6 bases, and 16 bases lay between the germline ends. Germline V gene sequence: CDR1 SGHDT, CDR2 YYEEEE. This CDR3 has 14 amino acids. The CDR3 sequence is CASSLSVPVDGYTF. In DNA form, the CDR3 reads TGTGCCAGCAGCCTTTCGGTCCCTGTTGATGGCTACACCTTC.

This clonotype appeared a few times. The J gene is TRBJ2-1, the V gene TRBV24-1; no definite D call. V shed 4 bases and J shed 6 bases, with 3 bases lying between them. Germline loops: CDR1 KGHDR, CDR2 SFDVKD. The CDR3 contains 11 residues. DNA for the CDR3: TGTGCCACCAGTGACCTCAATGAGCAGTTCTTC. Translating gives CATSDLNEQFF.

The V gene is TRBV5-1, the J gene TRBJ2-2, with 15 positions matching TRBD2. This CDR3 is built from 16 residues. The germline V gene has CDR1 SGHRS and CDR2 YFSETQ. J was trimmed by 4 bases and V by 3 bases; bases with no gene match: 1. CDR3 coding DNA: TGCGCCAGCAGCTGGGGACTAGCGGGAGGCACCGGGGAGCTGTTTTTT. Protein: CASSWGLAGGTGELFF.

This clonotype was counted once. The genes are TRBV7-2 and TRBJ1-2; the D is unclear. Per the germline V gene, CDR1 is SGHTA and CDR2 is FQGNSA. V lost 8 bases and J lost 7, with 11 bases in between. This CDR3 spans 11 amino acids. This CDR3 is CASRRVVGYTF. The CDR3, as DNA: TGTGCCAGCCGGCGGGTTGTTGGCTACACCTTC.

The chain recombines TRBV29-1 with TRBJ1-1; no clear D. Germline CDR1 is SQVTM and CDR2 is ANQGSEA. The CDR3 consists of 14 residues. V shed 3 bases and J shed 0 bases, with 11 bases lying between them. CDR3 sequence (DNA): TGCAGCGTTGATTCTTTGGTCATGAACACTGAAGCTTTCTTT. It codes for CSVDSLVMNTEAFF. Combining the CDR3 with reference TRBV29-1 and TRBJ1-1 gives the whole variable domain SAVISQKPSRDICQRGTSLTIQCQVDSQVTMMFWYRQQPGQSLTLIATANQGSEATYESGFVIDKFPISRPNLTFSTLTVSNMSPEDSSIYLCSVDSLVMNTEAFFGQGTRLTVV.

The rearrangement joins TRBV2 to TRBJ1-5, with a weak D call TRBD1 (6 bases). Germline assignment: CDR1 SNHLY and CDR2 FYNNEI. The germline V and J ends were trimmed by 2 bases and 1 base, with 12 bases remaining between them. The CDR3 is 16 residues long. The CDR3 spells CASSENGRGSNQPQHF. The CDR3 nucleotides read TGTGCCAGCAGTGAAAACGGCAGGGGAAGCAATCAGCCCCAGCATTTT.

The chain combines TRBV29-1 with TRBJ2-1, with a weak D call TRBD2 (6 bases). Germline-derived CDR1 and CDR2 are SQVTM and ANQGSEA. The V end lost 7 bases, the J end lost 7 bases, and 8 bases lay between the germline ends. The CDR3 is 10 amino acids. The CDR3 spells CSGGENEQFF. CDR3 nucleotide sequence: TGCAGCGGCGGGGAGAATGAGCAGTTCTTC.

The chain is built from TRBV5-1 and TRBJ2-1; D call uncertain. This CDR3 spans 13 amino acids. CDR1 is SGHRS, CDR2 YFSETQ, per germline. Deletions cut 1 base from V and 10 bases from J, with 12 bases between. The CDR3 sequence is CASSLSAPREQFF. CDR3 bases: TGCGCCAGCAGCTTGTCGGCGCCCCGCGAGCAGTTCTTC. Full variable domain (remainder filled in from reference TRBV5-1 and TRBJ2-1): KAGVTQTPRYLIKTRGQQVTLSCSPISGHRSVSWYQQTPGQGLQFLFEYFSETQRNKGNFPGRFSGRQFSNSRSEMNVSTLELGDSALYLCASSLSAPREQFFGPGTRLTVL.

The chain combines TRBV5-4 with TRBJ2-1; D might be TRBD1 (6 bases). The length of the CDR3 is 15 residues. Germline values: CDR1 SGHNT, CDR2 YYREEE (reference sequence). With 0 bases removed from V and 5 bases from J, the gap between germline ends came to 12 bases. The CDR3 loop is CASSLDRGGHNEQFF. The CDR3 DNA sequence: TGTGCCAGCAGCTTGGATAGAGGGGGTCACAATGAGCAGTTCTTC.

The rearrangement joins TRBV28 to TRBJ2-1; TRBD2 matches at 14 bases. The germline V gene has CDR1 MDHEN and CDR2 SYDVKM. V dropped 5 bases and J dropped 3; count of bases not matched to a gene: 12. CDR3 length equals 19 residues. The CDR3 reads CASSGGTSGSWGRYNEQFF. The CDR3, as DNA: TGTGCCAGCAGTGGGGGGACTAGCGGGAGCTGGGGTCGCTACAATGAGCAGTTCTTC.

The V gene is TRBV9, the J gene TRBJ2-7; D is ambiguous. Germline lookup yields CDR1 SGDLS and CDR2 YYNGEE. The CDR3 is made up of 14 amino acids. Trimming shortened V by 4 bases and J by 2 bases, and 13 bases separated the two germline ends. For the CDR3, the DNA is TGTGCCAGCAGCCCGCCGACGGCAACCTACGAGCAGTACTTC. It specifies CASSPPTATYEQYF. Drawing the rest from reference TRBV9 and TRBJ2-7, the complete variable domain is DSGVTQTPKHLITATGQRVTLRCSPRSGDLSVYWYQQSLDQGLQFLIQYYNGEERAKGNILERFSAQQFPDLHSELNLSSLELGDSALYFCASSPPTATYEQYFGPGTRLTVT.

This clonotype was seen only a few times. The V call is TRBV9, the J call TRBJ2-1; D is perhaps TRBD2 (5 bases). This CDR3 spans 15 amino acids. V was cut by 4 bases and J by 2 bases, with 13 bases left in between. Germline V lookup: CDR1 SGDLS, CDR2 YYNGEE. The CDR3 nucleotides are TGTGCCAGCAGCTTCGAGGACTCAACCTACAATGAGCAGTTCTTC. Translated: CASSFEDSTYNEQFF.

The chain has TRBV5-1 and TRBJ1-2; no firm D call. CDR1 and CDR2 from the germline V gene are SGHRS and YFSETQ. Trimming removed 4 bases at V and 0 bases at J, with 13 bases between. This CDR3 is built from 15 residues. CDR3: CASSQDPGTNYGYTF. CDR3 in DNA: TGCGCCAGCAGCCAGGACCCCGGGACTAACTATGGCTACACCTTC.

The chain recombines TRBV5-1 with TRBJ2-7, with 14 positions matching TRBD2. This CDR3 region has 15 residues. V gave up 4 bases and J gave up 6 bases; unmatched junction bases: 6. CDR1 SGHRS and CDR2 YFSETQ come from the germline V gene. The CDR3 sequence is CASSLGTSGSSEQYF. The CDR3 nucleotides are TGCGCCAGCAGCCTAGGGACTAGCGGGAGCTCCGAGCAGTACTTC. The whole variable domain, remainder taken from reference TRBV5-1 and TRBJ2-7, is KAGVTQTPRYLIKTRGQQVTLSCSPISGHRSVSWYQQTPGQGLQFLFEYFSETQRNKGNFPGRFSGRQFSNSRSEMNVSTLELGDSALYLCASSLGTSGSSEQYFGPGTRLTVT.

This clonotype was counted only a few times. V usage is TRBV7-2 and J usage is TRBJ2-6, with D maybe TRBD1 (5 bases). This CDR3 has 15 amino acids. V shed 3 bases and J shed 2 bases, with 8 bases lying between them. CDR1 is SGHTA and CDR2 is FQGNSA in the germline V gene. The CDR3 nucleotides read TGTGCCAGCAGCTTCCCAGGGACTGGGGCCAACGTCCTGACTTTC. This codes for CASSFPGTGANVLTF.

The V gene is TRBV27, the J gene TRBJ2-1, with no clear D. V was pared by 6 bases and J by 12 bases, with 18 bases between. This CDR3 is 13 amino acids long. Germline-derived CDR1 and CDR2 are MNHEY and SMNVEV (reference sequence). The CDR3 nucleotides are TGTGCCAGCAGACGACTGTCCCGCATTGGGCAGTTCTTC. Its translation is CASRRLSRIGQFF.

This clonotype was seen a handful of times. The chain is built from TRBV18 and TRBJ2-5; 7 bases fit TRBD1. This CDR3 is 14 amino acids long. Germline V gene lookup returns CDR1 KGHSH and CDR2 LQKENI. After removal of 6 bases from V and 0 bases from J, the junction contained 4 bases not matched to a gene. The CDR3 sequence is CASSYTGDQETQYF. For the CDR3, the DNA is TGTGCCAGCTCGTACACAGGGGACCAAGAGACCCAGTACTTC.

The gene calls are TRBV18 and TRBJ2-1; D ambiguous. Germline CDR1 and CDR2: KGHSH and LQKENI. Trimming took 0 bases from V and 8 from J, leaving 8 bases between them. CDR3 length equals 13 residues. CDR3 sequence (DNA): TGTGCCAGCTCACCACCCAGTAGATATGAGCAGTTCTTC. It yields the protein CASSPPSRYEQFF.

This clonotype was seen a handful of times. The chain employs TRBV3-1 and TRBJ2-7, with 10 nucleotides matching TRBD2. Germline CDR1 and CDR2: LGHDT and YNNKEL (reference sequence). Losses at the gene ends were 0 bases for V and 0 bases for J; bases not matched to a gene: 11. This CDR3 region has 19 residues. The CDR3 loop is CASSQDGLTSGTSSYEQYF. In DNA, the CDR3 is TGTGCCAGCAGCCAAGATGGGCTTACTAGCGGGACCAGCTCCTACGAGCAGTACTTC.

This clonotype was seen a few times. The chain is built from TRBV2 and TRBJ2-2; D may be TRBD1 (6 bases). Germline CDR1 SNHLY, CDR2 FYNNEI. The ends were cut back, 4 bases at V and 3 bases at J, with 15 bases in the middle. This CDR3 region has 16 residues. In nucleotides, the CDR3 is TGTGCCAGCAGTGCGGGCAGGGGAATCGACACCGGGGAGCTGTTTTTT. This encodes CASSAGRGIDTGELFF.

This clonotype was observed a handful of times. The genes are TRBV7-2 and TRBJ2-1; TRBD2 is a possible D gene (5 bases). The germline CDR1 and CDR2 sequences are SGHTA and FQGNSA. The CDR3 has 15 amino acids. The ends were cut back, 3 bases at V and 5 bases at J, with 14 bases in the middle. The CDR3 protein is CASSFRRRPNNEQFF. The CDR3 DNA sequence: TGTGCCAGCAGCTTTCGTCGGAGGCCGAACAATGAGCAGTTCTTC. The variable domain in full, completed from reference TRBV7-2 and TRBJ2-1, reads GAGVSQSPSNKVTEKGKDVELRCDPISGHTALYWYRQSLGQGLEFLIYFQGNSAPDKSGLPSDRFSAERTGGSVSTLTIQRTQQEDSAVYLCASSFRRRPNNEQFFGPGTRLTVL.